Detailed here is one T cell receptor beta chain. Its specific antigen is unknown. No base quality information exists; no much larger clone differs at one position. The data originate from a study of blood T cell repertoires in COVID-19 (TCRdb year 2020). For the study in its entirety: Samples covering the acute and convalescent phases of COVID-19 were provided by collaborators in the United States, Italy and Spain. The prospective study material was composed of cDNA or gDNA derived from T cells, B-cell-depleted T cells, or PBMCs. The dataset comprised deeply sampled blood TCRbeta repertoires from subjects exposed to, actively infected with, or recovered from COVID-19. The repertoires were released in a freely available public database intended as a resource for research on the immune response to SARS-CoV-2. Samples were obtained from the ongoing ImmuneRACE study (first 160 participants) and from over 1,000 subjects provided by 6 global collaborators. Nearly every sample came with metadata listing a de-identified subject ID, COVID-19 status, age in years and sex. HLA class I and class II types, where available, came from metadata supplied by the sample provider rather than from assay-based typing.

Here is what the overall study found, with its caveats: How much clinical and demographic metadata was included differed by source and by participant, and the metadata was provided uncurated.

The immunoSEQ Assay, a bias-controlled multiplex PCR, was used to amplify TCRbeta CDR3 regions from genomic DNA. The original pipeline was this. The number of nucleated cells in each sample was estimated by amplification of reference gene primers within the assay. To quantify the absolute abundance of each unique TCRbeta CDR3 rearrangement, sequence reads were collapsed and filtered. For each sample, productive Simpson clonality was calculated as the square root of Simpson's diversity index across productive rearrangements. Entries here come from immuneACCESS through TCRdb and include only in-frame sequences with V and J called. Some clones fail to appear in such tables; in the studies checked, an unresolved V gene covers under half of the shortfall, and the cause of the remainder is unknown. For V, J and clone size, that table is used; D and trimming come from the DNA. A total of about 110,000 clones appear in this sample, around 83% of them only once. The ten largest clones capture less than 3.5% of the sample.

V sheds 8 bases and J sheds 5 bases, leaving 9 bases between their ends. The CDR3 has 11 amino acids, counting the end cysteine and phenylalanine. Of the read, only the CDR3 DNA is kept; its 33 bases are in frame from base 1. The collaborating institutions used their own protocols to collect whole blood in K2EDTA tubes. Collaborator samples were shipped for TCRbeta analysis as frozen whole blood, isolated PBMCs, or DNA extracted from either sample type. This TCR was sampled from a man in his forties with acute or convalescent COVID-19. The sequence is built from TRBV12-3 or TRBV12-4 and TRBJ2-5; perhaps TRBD2 is the D gene, with 6 bases matching. Material: peripheral blood. For the CDR3, the sequence is CASGRQETQYF. The DNA sequence is TGTGCCAGCGGGAGGCAGGAGACCCAGTACTTC.